The TCR beta chain described here comes from a study of STAT3 mutations in large granular lymphocyte leukemia. Study-wide results and caveats: Sampling intervals varied between patients and samples. Every T-LGLL patient had at least one immunodominant TCRbeta clonotype.

Only in-frame clones appear in the TCRdb table, and some are missing; sequencing was by immunoSEQ multiplex PCR. The sample shows about 13,000 clones, 88% of them seen only once. V was trimmed by 5 bases and J by 5 bases, leaving 21 bases between them. This CDR3 is built from 16 residues. CDR1 SEHNR and CDR2 FQNEAQ come from the germline V gene (reference sequence). On this clone: Its specificity is not known.

Source material: PBMCs. The chain combines TRBV7-9 with TRBJ2-5; possible D gene TRBD2, 7 bases. The clonotype was recovered from a human donor with T large granular lymphocyte leukemia. Some clones in this sample may be carry-over from other donors' samples. CDR3 bases: TGTGCCAGCAGCCCCTCCCCTGGGGGGGGCCGGGAGACCCAGTACTTC. It is translated as CASSPSPGGGRETQYF. Variable domain in full (rest from reference TRBV7-9 and TRBJ2-5): DTGVSQNPRHKITKRGQNVTFRCDPISEHNRLYWYRQTLGQGPEFLTYFQNEAQLEKSRLLSDRFSAERPKGSFSTLEIQRTEQGDSAMYLCASSPSPGGGRETQYFGPGTRLLVL.